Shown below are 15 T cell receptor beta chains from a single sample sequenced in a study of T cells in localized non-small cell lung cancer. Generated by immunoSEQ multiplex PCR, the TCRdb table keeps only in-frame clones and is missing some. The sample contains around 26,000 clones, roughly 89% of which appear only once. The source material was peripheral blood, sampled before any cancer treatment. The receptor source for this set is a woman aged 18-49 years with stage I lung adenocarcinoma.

CDR3 sequence reads: CASSLGVGGSGNQPQHF. The CDR3 coding sequence is TGTGCCAGCAGCTTGGGGGTAGGTGGCAGTGGGAATCAGCCCCAGCATTTT. The chain uses TRBV7-3 and TRBJ1-5, with a tentative D call TRBD1 (5 bases). Trimming left V 3 bases short and J 4 bases short, with 19 bases between. The germline CDR1 and CDR2 sequences are SGHTA and FQGTGA. The CDR3 is 17 amino acids.

CDR3 residues: CASSQDLAGGYEQYF. In nucleotides, the CDR3 is TGTGCCAGCAGCCAAGATCTAGCGGGAGGTTACGAGCAGTACTTC. The chain is built from TRBV4-2 and TRBJ2-7, with 11 positions matching TRBD2. CDR1 is LGHNA and CDR2 is YNFKEQ in the germline V gene. The CDR3 length is 15 residues. V dropped 0 bases and J dropped 4; count of bases not matched to a gene: 2.

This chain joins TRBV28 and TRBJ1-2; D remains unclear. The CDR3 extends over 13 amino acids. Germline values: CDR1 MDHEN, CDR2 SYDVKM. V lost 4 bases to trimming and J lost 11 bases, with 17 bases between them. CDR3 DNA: TGTGCCAGCAGTTCCTTCGATGTCAGTGGATACACCTTC. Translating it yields CASSSFDVSGYTF.

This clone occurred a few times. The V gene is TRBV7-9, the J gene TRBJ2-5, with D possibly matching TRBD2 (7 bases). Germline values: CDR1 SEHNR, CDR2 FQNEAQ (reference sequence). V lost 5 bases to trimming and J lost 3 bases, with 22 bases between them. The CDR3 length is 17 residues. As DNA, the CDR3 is TGTGCCAGCAGCCATCACGGGCCCTGGGAGGGGGAAGAGACCCAGTACTTC. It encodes CASSHHGPWEGEETQYF.

The CDR3: CASSPNRGTRAFF. CDR3 DNA sequence: TGTGCCAGCAGCCCTAACAGGGGGACAAGAGCTTTCTTT. This rearrangement joins TRBV7-8 to TRBJ1-1; 8 bases are a match to TRBD1. The CDR3 runs to 13 residues. Losses at the gene ends were 5 bases for V and 10 bases for J; bases not matched to a gene: 9. CDR1 and CDR2 from the germline V gene are SGHVS and FQNEAQ.

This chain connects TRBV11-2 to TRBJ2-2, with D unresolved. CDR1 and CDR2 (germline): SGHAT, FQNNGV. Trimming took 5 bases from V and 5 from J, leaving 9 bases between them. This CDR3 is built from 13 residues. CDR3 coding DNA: TGTGCCAGCAGCCTCTTTGGAACCGGGGAGCTGTTTTTT. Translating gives CASSLFGTGELFF. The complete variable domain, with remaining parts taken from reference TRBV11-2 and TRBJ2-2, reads EAGVAQSPRYKIIEKRQSVAFWCNPISGHATLYWYQQILGQGPKLLIQFQNNGVVDDSQLPKDRFSAERLKGVDSTLKIQPAKLEDSAVYLCASSLFGTGELFFGEGSRLTVL.

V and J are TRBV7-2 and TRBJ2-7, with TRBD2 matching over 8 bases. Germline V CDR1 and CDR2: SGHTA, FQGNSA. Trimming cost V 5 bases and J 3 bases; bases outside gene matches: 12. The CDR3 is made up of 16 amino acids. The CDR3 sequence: CASSLQGTSGNYEQYF. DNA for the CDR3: TGTGCCAGCAGCCTCCAGGGAACTAGCGGAAACTACGAGCAGTACTTC. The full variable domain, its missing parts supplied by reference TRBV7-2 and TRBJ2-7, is GAGVSQSPSNKVTEKGKDVELRCDPISGHTALYWYRQSLGQGLEFLIYFQGNSAPDKSGLPSDRFSAERTGGSVSTLTIQRTQQEDSAVYLCASSLQGTSGNYEQYFGPGTRLTVT.

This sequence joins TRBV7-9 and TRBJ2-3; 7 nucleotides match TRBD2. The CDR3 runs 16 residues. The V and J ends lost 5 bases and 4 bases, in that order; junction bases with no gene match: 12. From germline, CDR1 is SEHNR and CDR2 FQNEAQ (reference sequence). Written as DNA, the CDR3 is TGTGCCAGCAGCCTCCCGCCCGGCGGGAGTCCAGATACGCAGTATTTT. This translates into CASSLPPGGSPDTQYF.

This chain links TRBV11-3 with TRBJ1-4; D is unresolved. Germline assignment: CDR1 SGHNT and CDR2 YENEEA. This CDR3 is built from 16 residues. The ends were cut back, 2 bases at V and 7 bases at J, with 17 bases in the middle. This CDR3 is CASSLRFRETPEKLFF. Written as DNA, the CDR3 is TGTGCCAGCAGCTTACGTTTTCGCGAGACACCTGAAAAACTGTTTTTT.

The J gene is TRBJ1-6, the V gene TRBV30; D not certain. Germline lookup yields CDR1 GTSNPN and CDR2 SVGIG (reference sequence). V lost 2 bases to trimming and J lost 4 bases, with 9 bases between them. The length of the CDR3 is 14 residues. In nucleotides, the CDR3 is TGTGCCTGGAGTAGGGCCGGGTATAATTCACCCCTCCACTTT. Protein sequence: CAWSRAGYNSPLHF.

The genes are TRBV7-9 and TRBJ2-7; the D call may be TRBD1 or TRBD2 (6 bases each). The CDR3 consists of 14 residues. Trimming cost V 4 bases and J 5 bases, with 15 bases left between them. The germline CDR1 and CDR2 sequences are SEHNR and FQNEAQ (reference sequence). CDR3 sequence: CASSSLGASDEQYF. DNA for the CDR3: TGTGCCAGCAGCTCCCTGGGGGCTAGCGACGAGCAGTACTTC. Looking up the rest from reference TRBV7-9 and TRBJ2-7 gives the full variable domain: DTGVSQNPRHKITKRGQNVTFRCDPISEHNRLYWYRQTLGQGPEFLTYFQNEAQLEKSRLLSDRFSAERPKGSFSTLEIQRTEQGDSAMYLCASSSLGASDEQYFGPGTRLTVT.

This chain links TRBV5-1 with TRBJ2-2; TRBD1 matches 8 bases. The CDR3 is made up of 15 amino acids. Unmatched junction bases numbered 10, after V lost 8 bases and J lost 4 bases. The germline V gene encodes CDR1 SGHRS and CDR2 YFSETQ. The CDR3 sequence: CASRDGQGRTGELFF. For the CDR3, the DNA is TGCGCCAGTCGGGACGGACAGGGACGCACCGGGGAGCTGTTTTTT.

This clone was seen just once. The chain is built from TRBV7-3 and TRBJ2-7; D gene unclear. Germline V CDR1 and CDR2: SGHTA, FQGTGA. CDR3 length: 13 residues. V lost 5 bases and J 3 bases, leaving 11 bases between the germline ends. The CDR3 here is CASSPNRYYEQYF. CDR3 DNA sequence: TGTGCCAGCAGCCCTAACAGATACTACGAGCAGTACTTC.

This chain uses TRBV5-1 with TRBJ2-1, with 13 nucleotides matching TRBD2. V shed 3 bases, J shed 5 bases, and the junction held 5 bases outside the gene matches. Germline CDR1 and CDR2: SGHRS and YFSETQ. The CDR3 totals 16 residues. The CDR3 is CASSSRTSGSHNEQFF. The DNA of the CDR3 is TGCGCCAGCAGCTCCAGGACTAGCGGGAGTCACAATGAGCAGTTCTTC.

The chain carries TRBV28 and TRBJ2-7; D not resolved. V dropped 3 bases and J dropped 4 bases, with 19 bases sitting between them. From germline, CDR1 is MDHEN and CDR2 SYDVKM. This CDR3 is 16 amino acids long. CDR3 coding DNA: TGTGCCAGCAGTTTCTCCCCTGCTTCCCCCCTATACGAGCAGTACTTC. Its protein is CASSFSPASPLYEQYF. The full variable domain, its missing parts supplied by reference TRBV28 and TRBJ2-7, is DVKVTQSSRYLVKRTGEKVFLECVQDMDHENMFWYRQDPGLGLRLIYFSYDVKMKEKGDIPEGYSVSREKKERFSLILESASTNQTSMYLCASSFSPASPLYEQYFGPGTRLTVT.